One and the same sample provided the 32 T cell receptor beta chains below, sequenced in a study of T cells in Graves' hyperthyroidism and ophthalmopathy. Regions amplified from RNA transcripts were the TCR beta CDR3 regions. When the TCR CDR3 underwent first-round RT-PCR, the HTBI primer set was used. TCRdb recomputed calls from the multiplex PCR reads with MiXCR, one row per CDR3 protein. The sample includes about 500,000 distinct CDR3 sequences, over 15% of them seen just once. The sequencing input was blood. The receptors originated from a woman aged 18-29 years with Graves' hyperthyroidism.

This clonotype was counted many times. The CDR3 protein is CSARDRYLREQETQYF. For the CDR3, the DNA is TGCAGTGCTAGAGATCGATATCTCAGGGAACAAGAGACCCAGTACTTC. This chain joins TRBV20-1 and TRBJ2-5; perhaps TRBD1 as D (5 bases). Deletions cut 0 bases from V and 2 bases from J, with 16 bases between. CDR1 and CDR2 (germline): DFQATT, SNEGSKA (reference sequence). This CDR3 comprises 16 residues.

CDR3 nucleotide sequence: TGTGCCAGCAGTACCCACACGGGGCTTTACAATGAGCAGTTCTTC. This translates into CASSTHTGLYNEQFF. The chain is built from TRBV27 and TRBJ2-1, with D possibly called TRBD1 or TRBD2 (5 bases each). Trimming took off 5 bases at V and 4 bases at J, with 15 bases between the two ends. The CDR3 runs to 15 residues. Per germline, CDR1 MNHEY and CDR2 SMNVEV (reference sequence).

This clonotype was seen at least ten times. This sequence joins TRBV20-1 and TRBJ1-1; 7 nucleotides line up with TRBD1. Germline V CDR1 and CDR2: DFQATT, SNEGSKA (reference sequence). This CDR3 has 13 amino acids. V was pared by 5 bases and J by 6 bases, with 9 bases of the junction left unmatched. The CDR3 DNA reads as TGCAGTGCTGCCTATAGACAGGGAGCTGAAGCTTTCTTT. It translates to CSAAYRQGAEAFF.

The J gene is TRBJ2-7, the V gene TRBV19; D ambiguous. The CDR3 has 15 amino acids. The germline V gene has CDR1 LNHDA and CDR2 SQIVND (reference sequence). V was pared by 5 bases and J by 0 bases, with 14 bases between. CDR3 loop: CASSQDSESSYEQYF. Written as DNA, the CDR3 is TGTGCCAGTAGTCAAGACTCCGAAAGCTCCTACGAGCAGTACTTC.

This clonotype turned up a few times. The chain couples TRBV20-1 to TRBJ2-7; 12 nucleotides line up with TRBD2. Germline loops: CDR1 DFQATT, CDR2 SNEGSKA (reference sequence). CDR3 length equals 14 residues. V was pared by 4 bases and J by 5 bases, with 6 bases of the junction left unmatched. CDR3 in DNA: TGCAGTGCTACCATGACTAGCGGGGGCGACGAGCAGTACTTC. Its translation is CSATMTSGGDEQYF.

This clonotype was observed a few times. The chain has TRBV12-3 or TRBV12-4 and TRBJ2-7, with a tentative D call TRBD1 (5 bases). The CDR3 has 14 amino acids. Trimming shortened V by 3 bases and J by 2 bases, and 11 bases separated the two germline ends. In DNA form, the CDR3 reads TGTGCCAGCAGTTTTTTACAGGTACCCTACGAGCAGTACTTC. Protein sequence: CASSFLQVPYEQYF.

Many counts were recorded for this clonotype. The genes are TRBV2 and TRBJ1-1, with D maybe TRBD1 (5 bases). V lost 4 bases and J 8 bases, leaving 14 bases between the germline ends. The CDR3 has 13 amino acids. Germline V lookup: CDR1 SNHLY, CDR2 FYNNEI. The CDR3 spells CASSVAGRQEAFF. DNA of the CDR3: TGTGCCAGCAGTGTAGCAGGGAGGCAAGAAGCTTTCTTT.

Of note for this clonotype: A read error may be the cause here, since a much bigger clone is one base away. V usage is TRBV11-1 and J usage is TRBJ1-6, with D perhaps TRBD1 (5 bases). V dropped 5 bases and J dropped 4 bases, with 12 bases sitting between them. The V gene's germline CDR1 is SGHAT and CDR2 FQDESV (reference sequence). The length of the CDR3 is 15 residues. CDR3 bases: TGTGCCAGCAGCCCGACAGAGGCTTATAATTCACCCCTCCACTTT. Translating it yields CASSPTEAYNSPLHF.

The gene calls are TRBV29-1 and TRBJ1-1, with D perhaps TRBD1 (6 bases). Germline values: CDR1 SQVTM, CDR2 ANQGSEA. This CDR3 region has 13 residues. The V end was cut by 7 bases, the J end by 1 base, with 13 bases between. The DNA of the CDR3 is TGCAGCGCCGGCGCGGGGGCGAACACTGAAGCTTTCTTT. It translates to CSAGAGANTEAFF.

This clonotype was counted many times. CDR3 bases: TGTGCCACCAGCAGAGATCCAGGTGACAGGGCCTCTAATCAGCCCCAGCATTTT. It encodes CATSRDPGDRASNQPQHF. The V and J genes are TRBV15 and TRBJ1-5, with 7 nucleotides matching TRBD1. The trim removed 0 bases at V and 4 bases at J, leaving 12 bases unmatched. Germline V gene sequence: CDR1 LNHNV, CDR2 YYDKDF (reference sequence). This CDR3 is built from 18 residues.

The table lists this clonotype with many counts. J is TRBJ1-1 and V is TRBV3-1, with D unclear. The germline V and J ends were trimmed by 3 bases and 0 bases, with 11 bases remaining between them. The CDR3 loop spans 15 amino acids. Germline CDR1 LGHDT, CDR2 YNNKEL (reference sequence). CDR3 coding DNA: TGTGCCAGCAGCCACCGAACGGAGATGAACACTGAAGCTTTCTTT. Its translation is CASSHRTEMNTEAFF. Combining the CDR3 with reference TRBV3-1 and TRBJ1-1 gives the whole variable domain DTAVSQTPKYLVTQMGNDKSIKCEQNLGHDTMYWYKQDSKKFLKIMFSYNNKELIINETVPNRFSPKSPDKAHLNLHINSLELGDSAVYFCASSHRTEMNTEAFFGQGTRLTVV.

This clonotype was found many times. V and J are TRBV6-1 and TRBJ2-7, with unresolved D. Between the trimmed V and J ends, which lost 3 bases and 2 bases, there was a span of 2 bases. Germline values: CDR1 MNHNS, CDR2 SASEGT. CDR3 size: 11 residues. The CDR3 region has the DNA TGTGCCAGCAGTGATACCTACGAGCAGTACTTC. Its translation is CASSDTYEQYF.

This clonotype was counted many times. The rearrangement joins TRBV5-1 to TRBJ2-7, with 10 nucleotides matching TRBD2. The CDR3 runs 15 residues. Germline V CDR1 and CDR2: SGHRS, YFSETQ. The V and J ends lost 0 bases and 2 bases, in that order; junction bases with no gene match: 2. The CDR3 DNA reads TGCGCCAGCAGCTTGGAGAGCGGGAGGGCCTACGAGCAGTACTTC. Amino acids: CASSLESGRAYEQYF. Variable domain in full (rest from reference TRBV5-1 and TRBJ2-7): KAGVTQTPRYLIKTRGQQVTLSCSPISGHRSVSWYQQTPGQGLQFLFEYFSETQRNKGNFPGRFSGRQFSNSRSEMNVSTLELGDSALYLCASSLESGRAYEQYFGPGTRLTVT.

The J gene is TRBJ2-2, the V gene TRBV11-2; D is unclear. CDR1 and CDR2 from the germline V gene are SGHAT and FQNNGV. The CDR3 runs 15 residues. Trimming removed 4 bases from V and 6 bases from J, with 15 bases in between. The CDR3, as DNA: TGTGCCAGCAGCTCCCTAGTCCTCCCGTCCGGGGAGCTGTTTTTT. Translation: CASSSLVLPSGELFF.

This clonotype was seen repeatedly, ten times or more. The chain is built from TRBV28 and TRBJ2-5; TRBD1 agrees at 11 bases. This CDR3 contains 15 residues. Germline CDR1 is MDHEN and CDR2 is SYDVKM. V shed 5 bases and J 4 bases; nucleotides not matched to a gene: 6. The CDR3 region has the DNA TGTGCCAGCAGTCTCGGGACAGGGGGTTCAGAGACCCAGTACTTC. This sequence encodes CASSLGTGGSETQYF.

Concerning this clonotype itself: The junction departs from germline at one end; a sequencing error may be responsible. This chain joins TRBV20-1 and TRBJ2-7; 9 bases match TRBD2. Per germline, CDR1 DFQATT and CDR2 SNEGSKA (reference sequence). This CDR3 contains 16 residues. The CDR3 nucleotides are TGCAGTGCTAGAGACCCCTTAGCGGGGGACTCCTACGAGCGGTACTTC. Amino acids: CSARDPLAGDSYERYF.

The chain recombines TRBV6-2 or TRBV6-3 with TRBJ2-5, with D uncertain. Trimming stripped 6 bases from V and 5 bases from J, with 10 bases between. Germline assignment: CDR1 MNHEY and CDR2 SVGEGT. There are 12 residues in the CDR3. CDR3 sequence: CASRISVETQYF. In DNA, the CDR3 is TGTGCCAGCAGAATCTCTGTGGAGACCCAGTACTTC.

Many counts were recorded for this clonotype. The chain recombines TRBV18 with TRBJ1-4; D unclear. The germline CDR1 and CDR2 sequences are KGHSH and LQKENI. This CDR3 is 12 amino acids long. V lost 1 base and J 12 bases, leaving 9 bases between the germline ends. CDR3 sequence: CASSPREGELFF. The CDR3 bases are TGTGCCAGCTCACCACGGGAGGGTGAACTGTTTTTT.

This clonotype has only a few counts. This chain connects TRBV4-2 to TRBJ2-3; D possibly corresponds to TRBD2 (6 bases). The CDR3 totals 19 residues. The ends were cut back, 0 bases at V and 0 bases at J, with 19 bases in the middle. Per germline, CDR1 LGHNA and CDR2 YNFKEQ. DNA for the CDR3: TGTGCCAGCAGCCAAGAGCCTAGCGTTGCCTTTTCGAGCACAGATACGCAGTATTTT. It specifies CASSQEPSVAFSSTDTQYF.

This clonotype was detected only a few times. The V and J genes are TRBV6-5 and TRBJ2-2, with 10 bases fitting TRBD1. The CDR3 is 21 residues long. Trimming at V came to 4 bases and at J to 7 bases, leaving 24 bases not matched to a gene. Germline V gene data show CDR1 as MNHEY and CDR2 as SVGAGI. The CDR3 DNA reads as TGTGCCAGCAGTTCTACGATGTTAACCGGGACAGGGGCCTTCGGGTTCGGGGAGCTGTTTTTT. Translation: CASSSTMLTGTGAFGFGELFF.

CDR3 region: CASSQEVQTAQGAIGELFF. DNA for the CDR3: TGCGCCAGCAGCCAAGAAGTCCAGACGGCACAGGGGGCTATCGGGGAGCTGTTTTTT. The chain has TRBV4-1 and TRBJ2-2; the match to TRBD1 covers 9 bases. The CDR3 extends over 19 amino acids. CDR1 and CDR2 (germline): MGHRA, YSYEKL. After removal of 0 bases from V and 7 bases from J, the junction contained 15 bases not matched to a gene.

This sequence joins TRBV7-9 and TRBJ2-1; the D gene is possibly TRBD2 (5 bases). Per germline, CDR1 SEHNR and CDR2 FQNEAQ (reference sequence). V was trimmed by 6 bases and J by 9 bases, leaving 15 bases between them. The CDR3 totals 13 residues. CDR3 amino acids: CASSLGSAGEQFF. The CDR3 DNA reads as TGTGCCAGCAGTCTAGGATCGGCGGGTGAGCAGTTCTTC.

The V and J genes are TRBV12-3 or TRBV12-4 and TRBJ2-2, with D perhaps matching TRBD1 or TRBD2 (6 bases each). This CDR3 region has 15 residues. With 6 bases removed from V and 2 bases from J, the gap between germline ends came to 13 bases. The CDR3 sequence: CASRLRGVNTGELFF. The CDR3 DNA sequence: TGTGCCAGCAGGCTAAGGGGGGTTAACACCGGGGAGCTGTTTTTT.

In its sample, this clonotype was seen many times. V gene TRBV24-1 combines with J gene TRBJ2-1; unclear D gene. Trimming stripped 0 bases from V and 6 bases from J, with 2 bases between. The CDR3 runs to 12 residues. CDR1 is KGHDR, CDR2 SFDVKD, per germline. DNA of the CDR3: TGTGCCACCAGTGATTTGACCAATGAGCAGTTCTTC. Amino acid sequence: CATSDLTNEQFF.

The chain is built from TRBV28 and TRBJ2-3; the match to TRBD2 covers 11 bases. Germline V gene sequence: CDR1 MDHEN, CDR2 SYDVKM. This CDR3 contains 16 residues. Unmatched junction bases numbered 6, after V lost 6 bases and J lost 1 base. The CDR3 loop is CASSIAGGTRTDTQYF. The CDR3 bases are TGTGCCAGCAGCATAGCGGGAGGGACCCGCACAGATACGCAGTATTTT.

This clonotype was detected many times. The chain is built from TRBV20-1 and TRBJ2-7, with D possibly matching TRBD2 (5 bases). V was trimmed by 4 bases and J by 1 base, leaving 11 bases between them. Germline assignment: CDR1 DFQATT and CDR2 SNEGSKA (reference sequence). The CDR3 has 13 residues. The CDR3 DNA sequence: TGCAGTGCTACTCCCCCGGGGTCCTACGAGCAGTACTTC. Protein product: CSATPPGSYEQYF.

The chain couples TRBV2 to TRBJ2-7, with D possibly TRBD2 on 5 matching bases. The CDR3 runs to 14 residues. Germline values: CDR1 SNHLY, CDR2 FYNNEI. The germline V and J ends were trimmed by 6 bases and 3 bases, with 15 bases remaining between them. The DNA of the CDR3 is TGTGCCAGCAGCTGGGAGCCAAACTACTACGAGCAGTACTTC. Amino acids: CASSWEPNYYEQYF.

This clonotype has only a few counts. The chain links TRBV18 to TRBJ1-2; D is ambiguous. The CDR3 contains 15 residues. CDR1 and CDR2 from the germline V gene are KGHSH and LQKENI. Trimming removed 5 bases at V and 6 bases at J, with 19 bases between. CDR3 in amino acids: CASSSFGRADNGYTF. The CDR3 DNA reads TGTGCCAGCTCATCATTCGGGAGGGCCGACAATGGCTACACCTTC. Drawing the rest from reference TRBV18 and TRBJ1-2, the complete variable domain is NAGVMQNPRHLVRRRGQEARLRCSPMKGHSHVYWYRQLPEEGLKFMVYLQKENIIDESGMPKERFSAEFPKEGPSILRIQQVVRGDSAAYFCASSSFGRADNGYTFGSGTRLTVV.

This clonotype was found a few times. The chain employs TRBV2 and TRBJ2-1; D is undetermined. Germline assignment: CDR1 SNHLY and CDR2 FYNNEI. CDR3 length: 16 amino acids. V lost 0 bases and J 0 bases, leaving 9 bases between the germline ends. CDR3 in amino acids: CASSEASWSSYNEQFF. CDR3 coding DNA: TGTGCCAGCAGTGAAGCGAGCTGGAGCTCCTACAATGAGCAGTTCTTC.

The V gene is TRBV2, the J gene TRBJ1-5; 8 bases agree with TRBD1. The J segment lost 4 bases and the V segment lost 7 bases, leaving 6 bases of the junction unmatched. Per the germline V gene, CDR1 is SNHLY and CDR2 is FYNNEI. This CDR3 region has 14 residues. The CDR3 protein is CASTGWTGNQPQHF. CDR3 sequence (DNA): TGTGCCAGCACCGGCTGGACAGGGAATCAGCCCCAGCATTTT.

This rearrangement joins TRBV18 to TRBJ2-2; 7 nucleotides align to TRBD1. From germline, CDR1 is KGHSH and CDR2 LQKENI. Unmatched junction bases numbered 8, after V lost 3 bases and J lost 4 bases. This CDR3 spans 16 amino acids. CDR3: CASSPPGQASTGELFF. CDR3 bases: TGTGCCAGCTCACCCCCCGGACAGGCGAGCACCGGGGAGCTGTTTTTT.

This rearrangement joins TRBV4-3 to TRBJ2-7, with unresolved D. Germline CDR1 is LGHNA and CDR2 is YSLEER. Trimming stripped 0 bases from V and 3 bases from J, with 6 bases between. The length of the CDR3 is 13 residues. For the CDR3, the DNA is TGCGCCAGCAGCCAAGATAAGCGCTACGAGCAGTACTTC. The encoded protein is CASSQDKRYEQYF.